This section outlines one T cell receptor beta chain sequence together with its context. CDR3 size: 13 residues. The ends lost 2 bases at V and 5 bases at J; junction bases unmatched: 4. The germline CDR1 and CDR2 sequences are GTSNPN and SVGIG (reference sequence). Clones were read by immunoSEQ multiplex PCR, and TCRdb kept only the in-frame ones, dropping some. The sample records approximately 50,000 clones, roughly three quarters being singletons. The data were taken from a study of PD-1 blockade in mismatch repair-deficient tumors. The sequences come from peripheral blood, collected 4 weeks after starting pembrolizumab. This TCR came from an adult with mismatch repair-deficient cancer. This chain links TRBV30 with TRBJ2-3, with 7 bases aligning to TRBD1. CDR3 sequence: CAWSKRGRDTQYF. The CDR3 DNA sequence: TGTGCCTGGAGTAAAAGGGGGCGAGATACGCAGTATTTT. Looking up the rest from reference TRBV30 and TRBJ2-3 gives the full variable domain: SQTIHQWPATLVQPVGSPLSLECTVEGTSNPNLYWYRQAAGRGLQLLFYSVGIGQISSEVPQNLSASRPQDRQFILSSKKLLLSDSGFYLCAWSKRGRDTQYFGPGTRLTVL.